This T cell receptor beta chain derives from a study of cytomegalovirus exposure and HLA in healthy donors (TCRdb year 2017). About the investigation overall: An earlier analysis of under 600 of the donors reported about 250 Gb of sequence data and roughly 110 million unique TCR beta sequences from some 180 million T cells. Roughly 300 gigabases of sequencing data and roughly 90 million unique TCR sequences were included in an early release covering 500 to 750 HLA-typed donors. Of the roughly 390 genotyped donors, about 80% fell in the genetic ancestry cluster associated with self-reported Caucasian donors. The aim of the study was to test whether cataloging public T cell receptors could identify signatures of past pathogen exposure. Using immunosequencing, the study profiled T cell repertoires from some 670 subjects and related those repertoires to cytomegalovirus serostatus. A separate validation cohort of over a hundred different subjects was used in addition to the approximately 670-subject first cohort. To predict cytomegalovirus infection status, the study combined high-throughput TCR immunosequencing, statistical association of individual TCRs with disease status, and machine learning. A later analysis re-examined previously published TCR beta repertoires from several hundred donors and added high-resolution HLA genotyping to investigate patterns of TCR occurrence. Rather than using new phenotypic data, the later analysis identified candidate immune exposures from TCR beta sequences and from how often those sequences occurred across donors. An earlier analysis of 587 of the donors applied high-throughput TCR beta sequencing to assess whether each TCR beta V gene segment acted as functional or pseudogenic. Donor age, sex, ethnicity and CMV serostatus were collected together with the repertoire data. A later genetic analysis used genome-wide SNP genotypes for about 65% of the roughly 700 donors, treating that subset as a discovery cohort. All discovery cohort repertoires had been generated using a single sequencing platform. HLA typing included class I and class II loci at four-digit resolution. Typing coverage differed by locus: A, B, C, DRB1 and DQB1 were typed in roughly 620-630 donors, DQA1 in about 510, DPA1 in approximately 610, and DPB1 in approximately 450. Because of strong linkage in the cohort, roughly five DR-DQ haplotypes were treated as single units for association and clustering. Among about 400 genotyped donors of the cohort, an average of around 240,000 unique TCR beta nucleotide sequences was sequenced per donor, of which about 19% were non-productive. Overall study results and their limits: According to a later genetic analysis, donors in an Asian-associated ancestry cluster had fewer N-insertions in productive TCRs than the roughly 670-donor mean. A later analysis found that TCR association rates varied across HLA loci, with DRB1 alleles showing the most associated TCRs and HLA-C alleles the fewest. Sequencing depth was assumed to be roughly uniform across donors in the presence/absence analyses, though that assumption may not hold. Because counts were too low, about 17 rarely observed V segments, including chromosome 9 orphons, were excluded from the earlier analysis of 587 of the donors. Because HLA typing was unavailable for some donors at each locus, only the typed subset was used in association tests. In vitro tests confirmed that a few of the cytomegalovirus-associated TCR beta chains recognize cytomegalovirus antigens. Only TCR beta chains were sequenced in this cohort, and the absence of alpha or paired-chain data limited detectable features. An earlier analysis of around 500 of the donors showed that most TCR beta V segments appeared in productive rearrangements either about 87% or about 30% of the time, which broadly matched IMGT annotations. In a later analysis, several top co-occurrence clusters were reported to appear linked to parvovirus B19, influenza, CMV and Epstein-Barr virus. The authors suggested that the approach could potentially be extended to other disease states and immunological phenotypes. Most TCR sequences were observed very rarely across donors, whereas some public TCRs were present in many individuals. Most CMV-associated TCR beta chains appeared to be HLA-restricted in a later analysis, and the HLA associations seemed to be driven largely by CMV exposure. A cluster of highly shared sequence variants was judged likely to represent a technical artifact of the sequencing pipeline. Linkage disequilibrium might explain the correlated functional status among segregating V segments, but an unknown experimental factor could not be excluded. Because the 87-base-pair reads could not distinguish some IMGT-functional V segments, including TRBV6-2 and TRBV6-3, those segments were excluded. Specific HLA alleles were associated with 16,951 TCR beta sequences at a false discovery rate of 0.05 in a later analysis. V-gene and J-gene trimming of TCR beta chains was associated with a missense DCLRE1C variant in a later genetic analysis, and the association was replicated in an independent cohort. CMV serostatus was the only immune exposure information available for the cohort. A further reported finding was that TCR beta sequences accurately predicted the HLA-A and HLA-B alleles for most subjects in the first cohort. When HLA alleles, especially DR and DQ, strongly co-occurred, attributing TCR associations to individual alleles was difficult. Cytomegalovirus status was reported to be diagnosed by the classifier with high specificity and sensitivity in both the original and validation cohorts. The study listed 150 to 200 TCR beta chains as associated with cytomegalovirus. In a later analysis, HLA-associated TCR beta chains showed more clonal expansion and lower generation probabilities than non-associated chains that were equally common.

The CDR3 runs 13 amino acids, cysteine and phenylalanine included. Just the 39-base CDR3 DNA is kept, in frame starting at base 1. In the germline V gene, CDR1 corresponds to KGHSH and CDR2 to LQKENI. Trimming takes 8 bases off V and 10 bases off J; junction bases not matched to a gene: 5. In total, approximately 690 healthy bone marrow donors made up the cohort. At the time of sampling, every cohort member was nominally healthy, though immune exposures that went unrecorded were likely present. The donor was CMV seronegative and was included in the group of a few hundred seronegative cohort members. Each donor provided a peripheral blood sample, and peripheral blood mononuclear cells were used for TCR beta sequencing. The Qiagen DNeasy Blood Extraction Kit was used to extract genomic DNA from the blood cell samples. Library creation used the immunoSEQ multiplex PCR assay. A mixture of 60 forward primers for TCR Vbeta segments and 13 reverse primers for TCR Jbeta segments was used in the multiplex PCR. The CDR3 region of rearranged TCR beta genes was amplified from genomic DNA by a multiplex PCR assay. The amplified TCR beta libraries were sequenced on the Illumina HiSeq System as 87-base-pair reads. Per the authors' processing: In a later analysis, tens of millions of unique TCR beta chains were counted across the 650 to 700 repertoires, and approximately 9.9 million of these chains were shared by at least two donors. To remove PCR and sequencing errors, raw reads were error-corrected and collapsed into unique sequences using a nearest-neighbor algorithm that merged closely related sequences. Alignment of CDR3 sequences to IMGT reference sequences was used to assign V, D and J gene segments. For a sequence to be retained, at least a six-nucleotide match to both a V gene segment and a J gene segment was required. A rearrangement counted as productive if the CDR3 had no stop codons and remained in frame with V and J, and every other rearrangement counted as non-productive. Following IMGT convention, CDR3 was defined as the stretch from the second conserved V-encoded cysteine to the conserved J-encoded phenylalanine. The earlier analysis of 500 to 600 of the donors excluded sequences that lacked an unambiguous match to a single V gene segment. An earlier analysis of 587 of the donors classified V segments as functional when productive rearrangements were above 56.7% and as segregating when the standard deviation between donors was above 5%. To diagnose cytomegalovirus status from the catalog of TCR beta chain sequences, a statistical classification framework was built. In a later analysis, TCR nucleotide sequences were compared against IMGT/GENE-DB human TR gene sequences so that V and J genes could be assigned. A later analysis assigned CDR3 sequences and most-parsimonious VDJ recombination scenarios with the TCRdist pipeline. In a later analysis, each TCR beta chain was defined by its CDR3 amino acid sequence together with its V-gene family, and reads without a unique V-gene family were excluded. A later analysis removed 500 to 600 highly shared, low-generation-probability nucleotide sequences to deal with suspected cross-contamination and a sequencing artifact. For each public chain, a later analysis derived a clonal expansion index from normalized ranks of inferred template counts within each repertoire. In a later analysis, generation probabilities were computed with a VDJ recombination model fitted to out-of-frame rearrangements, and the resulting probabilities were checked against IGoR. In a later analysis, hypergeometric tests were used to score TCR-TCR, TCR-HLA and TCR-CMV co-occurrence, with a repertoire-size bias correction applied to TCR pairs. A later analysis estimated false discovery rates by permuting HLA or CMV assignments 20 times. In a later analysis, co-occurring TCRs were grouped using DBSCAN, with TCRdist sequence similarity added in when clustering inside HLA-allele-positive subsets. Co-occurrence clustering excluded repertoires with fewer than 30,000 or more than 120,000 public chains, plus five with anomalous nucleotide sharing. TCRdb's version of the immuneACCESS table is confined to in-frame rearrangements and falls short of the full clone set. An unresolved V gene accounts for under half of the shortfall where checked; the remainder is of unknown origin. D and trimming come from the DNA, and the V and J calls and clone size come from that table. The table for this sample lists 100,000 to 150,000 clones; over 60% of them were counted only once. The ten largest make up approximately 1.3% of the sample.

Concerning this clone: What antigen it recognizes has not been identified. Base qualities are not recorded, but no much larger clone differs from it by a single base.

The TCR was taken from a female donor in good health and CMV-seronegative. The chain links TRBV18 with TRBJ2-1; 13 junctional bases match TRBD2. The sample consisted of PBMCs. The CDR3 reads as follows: CASAGLAGKEQFF. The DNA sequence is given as TGTGCCAGCGCGGGACTAGCGGGGAAGGAGCAGTTCTTC.